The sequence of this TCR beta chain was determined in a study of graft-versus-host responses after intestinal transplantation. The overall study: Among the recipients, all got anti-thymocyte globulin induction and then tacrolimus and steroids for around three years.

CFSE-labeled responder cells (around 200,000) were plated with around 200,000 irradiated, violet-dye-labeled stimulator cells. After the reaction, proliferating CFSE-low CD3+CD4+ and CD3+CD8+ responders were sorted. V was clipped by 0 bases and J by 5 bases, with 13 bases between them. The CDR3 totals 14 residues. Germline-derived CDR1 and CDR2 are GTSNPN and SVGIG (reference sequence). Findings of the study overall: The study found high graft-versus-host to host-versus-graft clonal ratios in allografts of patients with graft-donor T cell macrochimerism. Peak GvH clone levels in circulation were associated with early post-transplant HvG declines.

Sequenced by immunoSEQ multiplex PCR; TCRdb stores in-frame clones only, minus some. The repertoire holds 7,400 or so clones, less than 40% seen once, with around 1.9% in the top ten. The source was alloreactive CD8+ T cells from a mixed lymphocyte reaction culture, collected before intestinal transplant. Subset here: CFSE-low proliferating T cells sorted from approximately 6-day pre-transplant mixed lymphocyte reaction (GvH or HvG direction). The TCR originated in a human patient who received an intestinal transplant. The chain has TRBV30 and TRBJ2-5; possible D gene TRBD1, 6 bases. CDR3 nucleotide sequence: TGTGCCTGGAGTGTCGGCAGGGGATGGGAGACCCAGTACTTC. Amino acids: CAWSVGRGWETQYF.